The 10 T cell receptor beta chains below were found in one sample sequenced in a study of shared clonotypes between healthy human individuals. Positive CCR7 selection of CD45RO-negative cells yielded the naive CD8 cells, and terminally differentiated effector memory CD45RA+ cells were excluded. Method: immunoSEQ multiplex PCR; TCRdb's copy keeps in-frame clones and lacks some. The data contain around 2,000,000 clones, approximately 94% of them seen just once; the ten biggest clones take up about 1.8%. The sample taken for sequencing was naive CD8+ T cells from PBMCs. Receptor source: a man in his late teens or twenties in good health. Some clones in this sample may be carry-over from other donors' samples.

The chain links TRBV9 to TRBJ2-1; 11 bases fit TRBD2. Trimming took 4 bases from V and 10 from J; bases not matched to a gene: 10. In germline, CDR1 is SGDLS, CDR2 YYNGEE. This CDR3 comprises 15 residues. The CDR3 DNA sequence: TGTGCCAGCAGCTCCTCGACTAGCGGGGCGGGCGAGCAGTTCTTC. Translation gives CASSSSTSGAGEQFF.

The chain recombines TRBV4-3 with TRBJ2-1; D might be TRBD2 (6 bases). Germline lookup yields CDR1 LGHNA and CDR2 YSLEER. The CDR3 covers 16 residues. Trimming cost V 8 bases and J 7 bases, with 24 bases left between them. This CDR3 reads CASGMIAEGNKNEQFF. In DNA form, the CDR3 reads TGCGCCAGCGGGATGATCGCGGAGGGTAATAAAAATGAGCAGTTCTTC.

The CDR3 is CASSLGGDYNEQFF. The CDR3, as DNA: TGTGCCAGCAGCTTAGGGGGCGACTACAATGAGCAGTTCTTC. This chain connects TRBV7-8 to TRBJ2-1; D perhaps matches TRBD1 (5 bases). This CDR3 has 14 amino acids. V was shortened by 1 base and J by 3 bases, with 7 bases between the two germline ends. Germline values: CDR1 SGHVS, CDR2 FQNEAQ.

CDR3 residues: CASSLVGVAGVNTGELFF. The CDR3, as DNA: TGTGCCAGCAGTTTAGTCGGGGTGGCAGGGGTGAACACCGGGGAGCTGTTTTTT. This sequence joins TRBV27 and TRBJ2-2; D is perhaps TRBD1 (6 bases). The V end lost 2 bases, the J end lost 1 base, and 17 bases lay between the germline ends. This CDR3 spans 18 amino acids. Germline CDR1 MNHEY, CDR2 SMNVEV (reference sequence).

The rearrangement links TRBV18 to TRBJ2-5; 7 bases are a match to TRBD2. Germline CDR1 is KGHSH and CDR2 is LQKENI. This CDR3 spans 14 amino acids. Unmatched junction bases numbered 2, after V lost 0 bases and J lost 4 bases. Here the CDR3 reads CASSPPGGVETQYF. The CDR3 nucleotides read TGTGCCAGCTCACCACCGGGGGGGGTAGAGACCCAGTACTTC.

The chain uses TRBV7-3 and TRBJ2-7; no clear D gene. The CDR3 consists of 14 residues. V was trimmed by 3 bases and J by 2 bases, leaving 11 bases between them. Germline V gives CDR1 SGHTA, CDR2 FQGTGA. The CDR3 bases are TGTGCCAGCAGCTTTGACAACCGCCCCTACGAGCAGTACTTC. Protein sequence: CASSFDNRPYEQYF.

This chain joins TRBV7-3 and TRBJ2-7; D gene unclear. Trimming removed 2 bases at V and 2 bases at J, with 7 bases between. The CDR3 is made up of 13 amino acids. The germline gives CDR1 SGHTA, CDR2 FQGTGA. The CDR3 bases are TGTGCCAGCAGCTTACGGGCTACCTACGAGCAGTACTTC. Amino acids: CASSLRATYEQYF.

The chain carries TRBV13 and TRBJ1-4; a possible D gene is TRBD1 (5 bases). CDR3 length: 14 residues. V was clipped by 4 bases and J by 8 bases, with 14 bases between them. Germline assignment: CDR1 PRHDT and CDR2 FYEKMQ (reference sequence). CDR3 nucleotide sequence: TGTGCCAGCAGCTCGGGCCGGGGACTGGAAAAACTGTTTTTT. Translating gives CASSSGRGLEKLFF. Full variable domain (remainder filled in from reference TRBV13 and TRBJ1-4): AAGVIQSPRHLIKEKRETATLKCYPIPRHDTVYWYQQGPGQDPQFLISFYEKMQSDKGSIPDRFSAQQFSDYHSELNMSSLELGDSALYFCASSSGRGLEKLFFGSGTQLSVL.

The chain uses TRBV2 and TRBJ2-7; 9 positions match TRBD1. The CDR3 spans 14 residues. The V gene's germline CDR1 is SNHLY and CDR2 FYNNEI. The trim removed 6 bases at V and 4 bases at J, leaving 7 bases unmatched. This CDR3 reads CASRPGQGLYEQYF. DNA of the CDR3: TGTGCCAGCAGACCGGGACAGGGCCTTTACGAGCAGTACTTC.

V usage is TRBV29-1 and J usage is TRBJ2-5, with D uncertain. The J call is doubtful: the DNA matches TRBJ2-7 better. The CDR3 consists of 13 residues. Per the germline V gene, CDR1 is SQVTM and CDR2 is ANQGSEA. CDR3 amino acids: CSVERVESYEQYF. The DNA for the CDR3 is TGCAGCGTGGAACGGGTGGAATCATACGAGCAGTACTTC.